The present TCR beta chain was sequenced within a study of blood T cell repertoires in COVID-19. Study-wide background: Samples of COVID-19 (acute and convalescent) were obtained from the United States, Italy and Spain. Sample material is recorded as cDNA or gDNA derived from T cells, B-cell-depleted T cells, or PBMCs.

This clone has just a few counts. In the study's own analysis: Amplified reference gene primers provided the basis for estimating nucleated cell counts. TCRdb's copy holds only in-frame clones and misses some; the assay was immunoSEQ multiplex PCR. The D gene and trimming were derived from the DNA, and the V and J assignments and clone size from that table. In the table there are under 350,000 clones, 85% to 90% of which are singletons. This CDR3 is 14 amino acids long. CDR1 and CDR2 from the germline V gene are SGHTA and FQGTGA. Trimming pared 0 bases from V and 3 bases from J, leaving 8 bases between.

The sample was peripheral blood. This TCR was sampled from a man between 18 and 29 years old with active or convalescent COVID-19. This chain uses TRBV7-3 with TRBJ1-1, with unresolved D. The DNA of the CDR3 is TGTGCCAGCAGCTTAACGAGCGGGGACACTGAAGCTTTCTTT. Its translation is CASSLTSGDTEAFF.